The 19 T cell receptor beta chains below were found in one sample sequenced in a study of blood T cell repertoires in COVID-19. Data came from immunoSEQ multiplex PCR; TCRdb stores just in-frame clones and leaves some out. The sample records 350,000 to 400,000 clones, 75% to 90% being singletons. The specimen sequenced was peripheral blood. The source is a woman in her sixties with COVID-19, enrolled during active disease.

This clone has a handful of counts. DNA for the CDR3: TGTGCCAGCAGTGCGACAGGGGATTCACCCCTCCACTTT. This codes for CASSATGDSPLHF. The chain uses TRBV2 and TRBJ1-6; 8 positions match TRBD1. With V trimmed by 4 bases and J by 8 bases, 1 base remained unmatched. Germline V gene sequence: CDR1 SNHLY, CDR2 FYNNEI. This CDR3 has 13 amino acids.

The rearrangement uses TRBV18 and TRBJ1-1; TRBD1 matches 9 bases. There are 15 residues in the CDR3. Trimming at V came to 5 bases and at J to 0 bases, leaving 4 bases not matched to a gene. Germline-derived CDR1 and CDR2 are KGHSH and LQKENI. The CDR3 sequence is CASSSGTGMNTEAFF. In DNA form, the CDR3 reads TGTGCCAGCTCATCCGGGACAGGGATGAACACTGAAGCTTTCTTT.

This chain joins TRBV6-6 and TRBJ2-7, with D possibly TRBD2 on 6 matching bases. Trimming removed 6 bases at V and 0 bases at J, with 12 bases between. CDR3 length equals 14 residues. CDR1 is MNHNY, CDR2 SVGAGI, per germline (reference sequence). The CDR3 is CASRFRRASYEQYF. CDR3 nucleotides: TGTGCCAGCAGATTTCGGAGGGCCTCCTACGAGCAGTACTTC.

This chain links TRBV7-2 with TRBJ2-3; possible D gene TRBD2, 5 bases. The germline V gene has CDR1 SGHTA and CDR2 FQGNSA. V was trimmed by 5 bases and J by 6 bases, leaving 15 bases between them. The CDR3 spans 14 residues. The CDR3 is CASSPDFSVDTQYF. CDR3 DNA sequence: TGTGCCAGCAGCCCGGACTTCTCCGTCGATACGCAGTATTTT.

The rearrangement uses TRBV6-5 and TRBJ2-1; 9 bases align to TRBD2. V lost 6 bases, J lost 5 bases, and 8 bases stayed unmatched. Germline V gene data show CDR1 as MNHEY and CDR2 as SVGAGI. This CDR3 contains 15 residues. In nucleotides, the CDR3 is TGTGCCAGCAGCATAAGCGGGGGGTATAACAATGAGCAGTTCTTC. Translating it yields CASSISGGYNNEQFF.

This chain uses TRBV6-5 with TRBJ1-2, with 7 bases identical to TRBD1. This CDR3 is 14 amino acids long. Germline V lookup: CDR1 MNHEY, CDR2 SVGAGI. The junction had 7 bases not matched to a gene; V was cut back by 2 bases and J by 7 bases. CDR3 loop: CASSYIGTVSGYTF. The CDR3 region has the DNA TGTGCCAGCAGTTACATCGGGACAGTTTCTGGCTACACCTTC.

The V gene is TRBV5-1, the J gene TRBJ1-1; 9 bases map to TRBD1. Germline V gives CDR1 SGHRS, CDR2 YFSETQ. V lost 6 bases, J lost 6 bases, and 6 bases stayed unmatched. The CDR3 has 13 residues. DNA for the CDR3: TGCGCCAGCAACCTGGGACAGGGCCCTGAAGCTTTCTTT. Amino acid sequence: CASNLGQGPEAFF.

The chain has TRBV18 and TRBJ2-2, with TRBD1 matching 8 bases. Germline CDR1 KGHSH, CDR2 LQKENI. Trimming at V came to 3 bases and at J to 4 bases, leaving 4 bases not matched to a gene. There are 15 residues in the CDR3. The CDR3 DNA follows: TGTGCCAGCTCACCCTCGACAGGGGTCACCGGGGAGCTGTTTTTT. Translating it yields CASSPSTGVTGELFF.

This chain connects TRBV4-1 to TRBJ1-2, with 7 bases lining up with TRBD1. V was pared by 4 bases and J by 6 bases, with 2 bases of the junction left unmatched. Per the germline V gene, CDR1 is MGHRA and CDR2 is YSYEKL. The CDR3 length is 12 residues. CDR3 region: CASSPTGDGYTF. The CDR3 nucleotides read TGCGCCAGCAGCCCAACAGGGGATGGCTACACCTTC.

This clone was seen a few times. This chain connects TRBV5-4 to TRBJ2-7, with 9 bases fitting TRBD2. In germline, CDR1 is SGHNT, CDR2 YYREEE (reference sequence). V shed 4 bases, J shed 5 bases, and the junction held 10 bases outside the gene matches. CDR3 length: 15 residues. CDR3 in amino acids: CASSPSAGGQHEQYF. The CDR3, as DNA: TGTGCCAGCAGCCCGTCAGCGGGGGGCCAGCACGAGCAGTACTTC.

This clone was seen once. The chain has TRBV19 and TRBJ1-4; TRBD1 matches 7 bases. This CDR3 comprises 14 residues. J gave up 12 bases and V 6 bases, and 13 bases lay outside the gene matches. Germline assignment: CDR1 LNHDA and CDR2 SQIVND (reference sequence). CDR3 DNA sequence: TGTGCCAGTAGCTCGGCAGGGGGTACGAGCGAACTGTTTTTT. Translating gives CASSSAGGTSELFF.

The rearrangement uses TRBV11-2 and TRBJ2-7; tentatively, D is TRBD2 (5 bases). Between the trimmed V and J ends, which lost 4 bases and 4 bases, there was a span of 20 bases. Germline V gene sequence: CDR1 SGHAT, CDR2 FQNNGV. The CDR3 covers 16 residues. The CDR3 protein is CASSSGTHPRLYEQYF. CDR3 bases: TGTGCCAGCAGCTCGGGAACCCACCCGCGTCTGTACGAGCAGTACTTC.

This sequence joins TRBV15 and TRBJ1-5; the D is unclear. CDR1 LNHNV and CDR2 YYDKDF come from the germline V gene (reference sequence). Trimming shortened V by 7 bases and J by 5 bases, and 12 bases separated the two germline ends. CDR3 size: 13 residues. For the CDR3, the DNA is TGTGCCACCAAAACATTAGGAGATCAGCCCCAGCATTTT. Translating gives CATKTLGDQPQHF.

The rearrangement joins TRBV7-9 to TRBJ1-1; tentative D call: TRBD1 (6 bases). Trimming left V 5 bases short and J 2 bases short, with 12 bases between. Germline CDR1 reads SEHNR; CDR2 reads FQNEAQ (reference sequence). This CDR3 is built from 14 residues. CDR3 sequence reads: CASSPRGGNTEAFF. As DNA, the CDR3 is TGTGCCAGCAGCCCCCGAGGGGGTAACACTGAAGCTTTCTTT.

The rearrangement joins TRBV29-1 to TRBJ1-2, with TRBD1 matching 7 bases. Unmatched junction bases numbered 12, after V lost 0 bases and J lost 5 bases. In germline, CDR1 is SQVTM, CDR2 ANQGSEA. The CDR3 length is 16 residues. The CDR3 nucleotides are TGCAGCGTTGAAGATCCGAGGCTAAGGGGGCCTTATGGCTACACCTTC. It encodes CSVEDPRLRGPYGYTF.

This chain uses TRBV11-3 with TRBJ2-2; D unresolved. The CDR3 is made up of 15 amino acids. V was clipped by 3 bases and J by 0 bases, with 8 bases between them. Germline V lookup: CDR1 SGHNT, CDR2 YENEEA. The CDR3 coding sequence is TGTGCCAGCAGCTTTTCGCGCGCGAACACCGGGGAGCTGTTTTTT. It translates to CASSFSRANTGELFF. Full variable domain (missing parts from reference TRBV11-3 and TRBJ2-2): EAGVVQSPRYKIIEKKQPVAFWCNPISGHNTLYWYLQNLGQGPELLIRYENEEAVDDSQLPKDRFSAERLKGVDSTLKIQPAELGDSAVYLCASSFSRANTGELFFGEGSRLTVL.

The rearrangement links TRBV4-3 to TRBJ1-2; 7 bases line up with TRBD1. The V gene's germline CDR1 is LGHNA and CDR2 YSLEER. The CDR3 runs to 14 residues. V dropped 3 bases and J dropped 3; count of bases not matched to a gene: 4. DNA of the CDR3: TGCGCCAGCAGCCAGTCCACAGGGGACTATGGCTACACCTTC. Amino acid sequence: CASSQSTGDYGYTF.

The chain joins TRBV2 to TRBJ2-2; 9 bases align to TRBD1. Germline CDR1 reads SNHLY; CDR2 reads FYNNEI. V was clipped by 7 bases and J by 0 bases; unmatched bases: 6. This CDR3 has 16 residues. CDR3 sequence reads: CASNRDRAANTGELFF. The CDR3 DNA sequence: TGTGCCAGCAATAGGGACAGGGCAGCGAACACCGGGGAGCTGTTTTTT.

This clone was picked up one time. The CDR3 protein is CASSPQEMGQGATEAFF. The CDR3 DNA is TGTGCCAGCTCGCCCCAAGAAATGGGACAGGGGGCCACTGAAGCTTTCTTT. This sequence joins TRBV18 and TRBJ1-1, with 12 bases matching TRBD1. The V segment lost 6 bases and the J segment 4 bases; nucleotides outside the gene matches: 12. The CDR3 is made up of 17 amino acids. Germline V gene data show CDR1 as KGHSH and CDR2 as LQKENI.